The rows below give T cell receptor beta chains drawn from one sample of a study of Graves' ophthalmopathy and Graves' hyperthyroidism. TCRdb called the multiplex PCR reads again in MiXCR, with one record for every CDR3 protein. The sample includes 900,000 to 1,200,000 distinct CDR3 sequences, 35% to 45% of them seen just once. Material: peripheral blood or thyroid tissue (not recorded which). These receptors came from an adult man with Graves' hyperthyroidism. Both conserved end residues are part of each CDR3. The D gene is left open where the match is weak. Only some rows state a clone size, as once, few, many or a class for expanded clones.

d_call: TRBD1; v_call: TRBV10-3; j_call: TRBJ1-1; clone_size: once; cdr3_aa: CAISKPGQGNTEAFF; cdr3_nt: TGTGCCATCAGCAAACCGGGACAGGGGAACACTGAAGCTTTCTTT
d_call: TRBD1; v_call: TRBV20-1; j_call: TRBJ2-7; clone_size: few; cdr3_aa: CSAAGQGESYEQYF; cdr3_nt: TGCAGTGCTGCAGGACAGGGGGAATCATACGAGCAGTACTTC
d_call: -; v_call: TRBV29-1; j_call: TRBJ2-7; clone_size: many; cdr3_aa: CSVDPMDGPYEQYF; cdr3_nt: TGCAGCGTTGACCCCATGGACGGTCCCTACGAGCAGTACTTC
d_call: -; v_call: TRBV10-3; j_call: TRBJ2-5; clone_size: -; cdr3_aa: CAISGIGTGGTQYF; cdr3_nt: TGTGCCATCAGTGGAATCGGGACCGGGGGGACCCAGTACTTC
d_call: TRBD1; v_call: TRBV24-1; j_call: TRBJ2-5; clone_size: few; cdr3_aa: CATSDRTGEETQYF; cdr3_nt: TGTGCCACCAGTGATCGGACAGGGGAAGAGACCCAGTACTTC
d_call: TRBD2; v_call: TRBV10-2; j_call: TRBJ2-5; clone_size: -; cdr3_aa: CASSAGLAGVNSQETQYF; cdr3_nt: TGCGCCAGCAGTGCCGGACTAGCGGGAGTGAACTCCCAAGAGACCCAGTACTTC
d_call: TRBD2; v_call: TRBV7-2; j_call: TRBJ2-5; clone_size: many; cdr3_aa: CASSLGMRTSGETQYF; cdr3_nt: TGTGCCAGCAGCTTAGGGATGAGGACTAGCGGAGAGACCCAGTACTTC
d_call: TRBD1; v_call: TRBV6-5; j_call: TRBJ1-5; clone_size: once; cdr3_aa: CASRDRDRGRKQPQHF; cdr3_nt: TGTGCCAGCAGGGACCGGGACAGGGGGCGGAAACAGCCCCAGCATTTT
d_call: -; v_call: TRBV7-9; j_call: TRBJ1-2; clone_size: many; cdr3_aa: CASSLRQSLWDYGYTF; cdr3_nt: TGTGCCAGCAGCTTAAGACAGTCTCTATGGGACTATGGCTACACCTTC
d_call: -; v_call: TRBV10-3; j_call: TRBJ1-2; clone_size: -; cdr3_aa: CAISMGPRLGGYTF; cdr3_nt: TGTGCCATCAGTATGGGACCGCGACTTGGTGGCTACACCTTC
d_call: TRBD1; v_call: TRBV7-9; j_call: TRBJ2-2; clone_size: -; cdr3_aa: CASNAGQGYTGELFF; cdr3_nt: TGCGCCAGCAACGCGGGACAGGGTTACACCGGGGAGCTGTTTTTT
d_call: TRBD1; v_call: TRBV7-9; j_call: TRBJ1-1; clone_size: many; cdr3_aa: CASTVTGTGMNTEAFF; cdr3_nt: TGTGCCAGCACCGTCACCGGGACAGGAATGAACACTGAAGCTTTCTTT
d_call: TRBD2; v_call: TRBV6-5; j_call: TRBJ2-5; clone_size: -; cdr3_aa: CASSPSGSGYETQYF; cdr3_nt: TGTGCCAGCAGTCCTAGCGGGAGTGGGTACGAGACCCAGTACTTC
d_call: -; v_call: TRBV20-1; j_call: TRBJ1-4; clone_size: many; cdr3_aa: CSAREYEKLFF; cdr3_nt: TGCAGTGCTAGAGAATACGAAAAACTGTTTTTT
d_call: TRBD1; v_call: TRBV7-2; j_call: TRBJ2-7; clone_size: many; cdr3_aa: CASSLTGTAHEQYF; cdr3_nt: TGTGCCAGCAGCTTAACCGGGACAGCGCACGAGCAGTACTTC
d_call: -; v_call: TRBV10-3; j_call: TRBJ1-1; clone_size: many; cdr3_aa: CAISESRDVTEAFF; cdr3_nt: TGTGCCATCAGTGAGTCGCGGGATGTCACTGAAGCTTTCTTT
d_call: -; v_call: TRBV4-2; j_call: TRBJ2-7; clone_size: -; cdr3_aa: CASSLGLTRTGFYEQYF; cdr3_nt: TGTGCCAGCAGCTTGGGACTAACGAGGACAGGTTTTTACGAGCAGTACTTC
d_call: -; v_call: TRBV29-1; j_call: TRBJ1-1; clone_size: many; cdr3_aa: CSVGAGLNTEAFF; cdr3_nt: TGCAGCGTTGGGGCAGGCCTGAACACTGAAGCTTTCTTT
d_call: -; v_call: TRBV10-3; j_call: TRBJ1-3; clone_size: few; cdr3_aa: CASTSSTVSSGNTIYF; cdr3_nt: TGTGCCAGCACCTCTTCAACAGTTAGCTCTGGAAACACCATATATTTT
d_call: TRBD2; v_call: TRBV4-1; j_call: TRBJ2-7; clone_size: -; cdr3_aa: CASSQDSSGGYNYEQYF; cdr3_nt: TGCGCCAGCAGCCAAGATTCCAGCGGGGGGTACAACTACGAGCAGTACTTC
d_call: -; v_call: TRBV9; j_call: TRBJ1-6; clone_size: many; cdr3_aa: CASSRGGAGISPLHF; cdr3_nt: TGTGCCAGCAGCAGGGGGGGCGCGGGAATTTCACCCCTCCACTTT
d_call: -; v_call: TRBV20-1; j_call: TRBJ2-7; clone_size: few; cdr3_aa: CSANSGPYEQYF; cdr3_nt: TGCAGTGCTAATAGCGGACCCTACGAGCAGTACTTC
d_call: -; v_call: TRBV4-1; j_call: TRBJ2-7; clone_size: few; cdr3_aa: CASSQELGVMTYEQYF; cdr3_nt: TGCGCCAGCAGCCAAGAATTGGGGGTGATGACCTACGAGCAGTACTTC
d_call: TRBD2; v_call: TRBV14; j_call: TRBJ2-2; clone_size: few; cdr3_aa: CASSRRGSAGELFF; cdr3_nt: TGTGCCAGCAGCCGGCGGGGGAGCGCCGGGGAGCTGTTTTTT
d_call: -; v_call: TRBV11-2; j_call: TRBJ2-2; clone_size: many; cdr3_aa: CASSLGPSRTGELFF; cdr3_nt: TGTGCCAGCAGCTTAGGTCCTAGCCGCACCGGGGAGCTGTTTTTT
d_call: TRBD1; v_call: TRBV20-1; j_call: TRBJ1-5; clone_size: few; cdr3_aa: CSARWTGGNNQPQHF; cdr3_nt: TGCAGTGCTAGATGGACAGGGGGCAATAATCAGCCCCAGCATTTT
d_call: TRBD2; v_call: TRBV19; j_call: TRBJ2-2; clone_size: -; cdr3_aa: CASSIIRGVGTGELFF; cdr3_nt: TGTGCCAGTAGTATAATCCGGGGGGTCGGAACCGGGGAGCTGTTTTTT
d_call: -; v_call: TRBV7-2; j_call: TRBJ1-6; clone_size: many; cdr3_aa: CASSLAGYIHF; cdr3_nt: TGTGCCAGCAGCTTAGCGGGATATATCCACTTT
d_call: -; v_call: TRBV19; j_call: TRBJ1-5; clone_size: -; cdr3_aa: CASNQGRVRNQPQHF; cdr3_nt: TGTGCCAGTAACCAAGGCAGGGTCCGCAATCAGCCCCAGCATTTT
d_call: -; v_call: TRBV6-6; j_call: TRBJ1-1; clone_size: -; cdr3_aa: CASSYERQNTEAFF; cdr3_nt: TGTGCCAGCAGTTACGAGCGGCAGAACACTGAAGCTTTCTTT
d_call: TRBD1; v_call: TRBV30; j_call: TRBJ2-7; clone_size: -; cdr3_aa: CAWRGTAYEQYF; cdr3_nt: TGTGCCTGGAGGGGGACAGCCTACGAGCAGTACTTC
d_call: -; v_call: TRBV7-2; j_call: TRBJ1-1; clone_size: many; cdr3_aa: CASSVVRDPNTEAFF; cdr3_nt: TGTGCCAGCAGCGTAGTCAGGGATCCGAACACTGAAGCTTTCTTT
d_call: -; v_call: TRBV4-3; j_call: TRBJ2-5; clone_size: many; cdr3_aa: CASSRTGNREGETQYF; cdr3_nt: TGCGCCAGCAGCCGAACTGGAAACAGGGAAGGGGAGACCCAGTACTTC
d_call: -; v_call: TRBV10-2; j_call: TRBJ1-5; clone_size: -; cdr3_aa: CASSEPDSVNQPQHF; cdr3_nt: TGCGCCAGCAGTGAGCCGGACAGTGTAAATCAGCCCCAGCATTTT
d_call: -; v_call: TRBV2; j_call: TRBJ1-2; clone_size: many; cdr3_aa: CARVLPRSYGYTF; cdr3_nt: TGTGCCAGGGTCCTGCCCAGGAGCTATGGCTACACCTTC
d_call: -; v_call: TRBV30; j_call: TRBJ2-5; clone_size: few; cdr3_aa: CAWGLGVETQYF; cdr3_nt: TGTGCCTGGGGGCTGGGGGTTGAGACCCAGTACTTC
d_call: TRBD2; v_call: TRBV29-1; j_call: TRBJ2-3; clone_size: once; cdr3_aa: CSVVSGSQDTQYF; cdr3_nt: TGCAGCGTTGTTAGCGGGAGTCAGGATACGCAGTATTTT
d_call: -; v_call: TRBV10-3; j_call: TRBJ2-7; clone_size: -; cdr3_aa: CAISDEDRIRNYEQYF; cdr3_nt: TGTGCCATCAGTGATGAAGACAGGATCCGAAACTACGAGCAGTACTTC
d_call: -; v_call: TRBV11-2; j_call: TRBJ2-5; clone_size: few; cdr3_aa: CASSLDIPAWAQYF; cdr3_nt: TGTGCCAGCAGCTTAGATATCCCCGCCTGGGCCCAGTACTTC
d_call: -; v_call: TRBV6-5; j_call: TRBJ1-2; clone_size: -; cdr3_aa: CASSYPGTASYTF; cdr3_nt: TGTGCCAGCAGTTACCCCGGGACGGCCTCCTACACCTTC
d_call: TRBD2; v_call: TRBV7-2; j_call: TRBJ2-7; clone_size: many; cdr3_aa: CASSLGLASAYEQYF; cdr3_nt: TGTGCCAGCAGCCTGGGACTAGCGAGCGCCTACGAGCAGTACTTC
d_call: -; v_call: TRBV7-8; j_call: TRBJ2-7; clone_size: few; cdr3_aa: CASSLGARGAYEQYF; cdr3_nt: TGTGCCAGCAGCTTAGGCGCCCGAGGTGCCTACGAGCAGTACTTC
d_call: -; v_call: TRBV7-9; j_call: TRBJ2-7; clone_size: many; cdr3_aa: CASSPGTFRTIDYEQYF; cdr3_nt: TGTGCCAGCAGCCCGGGAACCTTTAGGACGATAGACTACGAGCAGTACTTC
d_call: TRBD1; v_call: TRBV20-1; j_call: TRBJ2-7; clone_size: -; cdr3_aa: CSAGSSGTGYSEQYF; cdr3_nt: TGCAGTGCTGGCTCCAGCGGGACAGGGTACTCCGAGCAGTACTTC
d_call: TRBD1; v_call: TRBV15; j_call: TRBJ2-7; clone_size: many; cdr3_aa: CATSRDRVTEQYF; cdr3_nt: TGTGCCACCAGCCGGGACAGGGTGACCGAGCAGTACTTC
d_call: -; v_call: TRBV10-3; j_call: TRBJ2-5; clone_size: many; cdr3_aa: CASSEGAGFVETQYF; cdr3_nt: TGTGCCAGCAGTGAAGGGGCAGGGTTCGTAGAGACCCAGTACTTC
d_call: -; v_call: TRBV19; j_call: TRBJ2-5; clone_size: many; cdr3_aa: CASSGSARTQYF; cdr3_nt: TGTGCCAGTAGTGGATCAGCTCGGACCCAGTACTTC
d_call: -; v_call: TRBV9; j_call: TRBJ1-2; clone_size: many; cdr3_aa: CASSRQRGYTF; cdr3_nt: TGTGCCAGCAGTCGACAGCGCGGCTACACCTTC
d_call: -; v_call: TRBV12-3/TRBV12-4; j_call: TRBJ2-5; clone_size: many; cdr3_aa: CASSPTAGGVTQYF; cdr3_nt: TGTGCCAGCAGTCCCACAGCTGGAGGGGTGACCCAGTACTTC
d_call: -; v_call: TRBV7-8; j_call: TRBJ2-7; clone_size: many; cdr3_aa: CASSPALGGGRAHEQYF; cdr3_nt: TGTGCCAGCAGCCCTGCTCTTGGAGGTGGCAGGGCGCACGAGCAGTACTTC
d_call: -; v_call: TRBV27; j_call: TRBJ1-4; clone_size: -; cdr3_aa: CASRVGGDEKLFF; cdr3_nt: TGTGCCAGCAGGGTCGGGGGGGATGAAAAACTGTTTTTT
d_call: -; v_call: TRBV10-3; j_call: TRBJ1-2; clone_size: many; cdr3_aa: CAISGNTNYGYTF; cdr3_nt: TGTGCCATCAGTGGGAACACAAACTATGGCTACACCTTC
d_call: TRBD1; v_call: TRBV15; j_call: TRBJ1-5; clone_size: -; cdr3_aa: CAWAGQAANQPQHF; cdr3_nt: TGTGCCTGGGCTGGACAGGCGGCCAATCAGCCCCAGCATTTT
d_call: TRBD1; v_call: TRBV10-3; j_call: TRBJ1-2; clone_size: -; cdr3_aa: CAISEHRDSLLNYGYTF; cdr3_nt: TGTGCCATCAGTGAGCACCGGGACAGTCTTTTAAACTATGGCTACACCTTC